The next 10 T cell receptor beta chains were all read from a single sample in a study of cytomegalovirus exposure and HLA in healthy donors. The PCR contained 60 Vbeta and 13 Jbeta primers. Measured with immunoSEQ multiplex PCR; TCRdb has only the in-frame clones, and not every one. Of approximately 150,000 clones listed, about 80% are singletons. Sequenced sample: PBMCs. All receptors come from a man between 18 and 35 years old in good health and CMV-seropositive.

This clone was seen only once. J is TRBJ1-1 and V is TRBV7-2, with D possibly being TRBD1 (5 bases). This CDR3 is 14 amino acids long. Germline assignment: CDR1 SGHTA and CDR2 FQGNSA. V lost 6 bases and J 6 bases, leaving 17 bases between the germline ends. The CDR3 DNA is TGTGCCAGCAGTGTGGGGCGGGGGACGGCTGAAGCTTTCTTT. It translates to CASSVGRGTAEAFF.

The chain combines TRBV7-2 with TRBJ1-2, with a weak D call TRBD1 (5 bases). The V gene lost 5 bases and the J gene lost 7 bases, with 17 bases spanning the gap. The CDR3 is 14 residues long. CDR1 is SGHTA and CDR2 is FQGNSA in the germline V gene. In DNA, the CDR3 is TGTGCCAGCAGCCCCAGGGCCAGGGCAGGTGGCTACACCTTC. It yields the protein CASSPRARAGGYTF.

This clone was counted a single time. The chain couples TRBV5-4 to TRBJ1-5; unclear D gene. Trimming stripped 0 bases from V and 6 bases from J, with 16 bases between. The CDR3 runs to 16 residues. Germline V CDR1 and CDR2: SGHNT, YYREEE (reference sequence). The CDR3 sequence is CASSLEAGGSSQPQHF. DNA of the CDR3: TGTGCCAGCAGCTTGGAGGCAGGCGGGAGTAGTCAGCCCCAGCATTTT. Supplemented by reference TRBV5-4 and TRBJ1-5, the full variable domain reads ETGVTQSPTHLIKTRGQQVTLRCSSQSGHNTVSWYQQALGQGPQFIFQYYREEENGRGNFPPRFSGLQFPNYSSELNVNALELDDSALYLCASSLEAGGSSQPQHFGDGTRLSIL.

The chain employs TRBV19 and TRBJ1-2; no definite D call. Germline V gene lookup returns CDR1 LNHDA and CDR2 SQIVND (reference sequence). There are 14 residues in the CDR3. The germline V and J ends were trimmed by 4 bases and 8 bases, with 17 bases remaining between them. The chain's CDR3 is CASSSPGEIRGYTF. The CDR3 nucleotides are TGTGCCAGTAGTAGCCCCGGGGAAATCCGGGGCTACACCTTC.

Written as DNA, the CDR3 is TGTGCCAGCAGCTTAAAGGGGGCAACTGAAGCTTTCTTT. This gives the protein CASSLKGATEAFF. V usage is TRBV13 and J usage is TRBJ1-1, with 7 bases lining up with TRBD1. Germline-derived CDR1 and CDR2 are PRHDT and FYEKMQ (reference sequence). CDR3 length equals 13 residues. V was clipped by 2 bases and J by 5 bases; unmatched bases: 2.

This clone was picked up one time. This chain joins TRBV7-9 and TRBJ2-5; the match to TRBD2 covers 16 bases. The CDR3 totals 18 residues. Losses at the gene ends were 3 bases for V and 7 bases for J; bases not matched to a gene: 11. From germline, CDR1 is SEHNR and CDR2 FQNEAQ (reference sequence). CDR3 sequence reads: CASSFEGLAGGPPGTQYF. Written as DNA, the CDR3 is TGTGCCAGCAGCTTCGAGGGACTAGCGGGAGGGCCACCCGGGACCCAGTACTTC. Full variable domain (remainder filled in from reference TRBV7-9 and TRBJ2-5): DTGVSQNPRHKITKRGQNVTFRCDPISEHNRLYWYRQTLGQGPEFLTYFQNEAQLEKSRLLSDRFSAERPKGSFSTLEIQRTEQGDSAMYLCASSFEGLAGGPPGTQYFGPGTRLLVL.

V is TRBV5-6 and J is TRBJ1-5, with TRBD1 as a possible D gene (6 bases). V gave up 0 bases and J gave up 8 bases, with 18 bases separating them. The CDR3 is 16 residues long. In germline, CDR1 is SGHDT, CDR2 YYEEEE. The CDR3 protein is CASSLAGGGYREPQHF. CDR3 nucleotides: TGTGCCAGCAGCTTGGCGGGCGGGGGCTACAGAGAGCCCCAGCATTTT.

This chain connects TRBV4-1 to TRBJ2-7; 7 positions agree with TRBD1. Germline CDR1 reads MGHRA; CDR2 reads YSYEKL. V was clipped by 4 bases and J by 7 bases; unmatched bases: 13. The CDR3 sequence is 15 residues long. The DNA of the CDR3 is TGCGCCAGCAGCCTGGACAGGACCCTTTACGAGGAGCAGTACTTC. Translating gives CASSLDRTLYEEQYF.

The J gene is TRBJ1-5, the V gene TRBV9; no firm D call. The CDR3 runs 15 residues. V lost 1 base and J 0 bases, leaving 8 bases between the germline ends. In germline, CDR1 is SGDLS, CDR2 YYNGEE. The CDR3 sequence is CASSVTGNSNQPQHF. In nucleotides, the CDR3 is TGTGCCAGCAGCGTAACCGGGAATAGCAATCAGCCCCAGCATTTT.

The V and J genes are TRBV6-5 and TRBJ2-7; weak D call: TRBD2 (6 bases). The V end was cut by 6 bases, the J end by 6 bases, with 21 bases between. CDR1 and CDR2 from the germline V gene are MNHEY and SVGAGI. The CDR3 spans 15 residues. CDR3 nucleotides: TGTGCCAGCAGCCCCGGGGGAAGCAGGTCAGCCGAGCAGTACTTC. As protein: CASSPGGSRSAEQYF.